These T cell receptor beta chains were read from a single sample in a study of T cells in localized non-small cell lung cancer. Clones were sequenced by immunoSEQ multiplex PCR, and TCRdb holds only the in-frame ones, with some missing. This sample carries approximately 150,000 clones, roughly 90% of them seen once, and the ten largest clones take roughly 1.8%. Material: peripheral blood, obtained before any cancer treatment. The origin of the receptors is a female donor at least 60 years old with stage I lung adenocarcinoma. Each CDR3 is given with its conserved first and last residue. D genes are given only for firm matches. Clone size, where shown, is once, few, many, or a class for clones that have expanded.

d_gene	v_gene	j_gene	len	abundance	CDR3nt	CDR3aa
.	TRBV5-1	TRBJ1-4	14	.	TGCGCCAGCAGGAGTCAGGCTTATAATGAAAAACTGTTTTTT	CASRSQAYNEKLFF
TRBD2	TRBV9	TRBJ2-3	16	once	TGTGCCAGCAGCGCGACTAGCGGGAGGGCTACAGATACGCAGTATTTT	CASSATSGRATDTQYF
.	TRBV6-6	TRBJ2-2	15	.	TGTGCCAGCGCCCTTAGCCCCGCGAACACCGGGGAGCTGTTTTTT	CASALSPANTGELFF
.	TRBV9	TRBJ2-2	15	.	TGTGCCAGCAGCGTAGGGCAGGGTTCGTCCGGGGAGCTGTTTTTT	CASSVGQGSSGELFF
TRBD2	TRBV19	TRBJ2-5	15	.	TGTGCCAGTAGTCCACTAGCGGGAGAATGGGAGACCCAGTACTTC	CASSPLAGEWETQYF
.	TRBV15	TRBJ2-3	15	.	TGTGCCACCAGCAGAGCGGTGGGCCTGGCAGATACGCAGTATTTT	CATSRAVGLADTQYF
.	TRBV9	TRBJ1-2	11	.	TGTGCCAGCAGCGTAGGAGGAGGCTACACCTTC	CASSVGGGYTF
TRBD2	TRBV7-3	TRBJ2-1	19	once	TGTGCCAGCAGCTCCTTCCCCTCGGGGGTAGCGGGAAGATACAATGAGCAGTTCTTC	CASSSFPSGVAGRYNEQFF
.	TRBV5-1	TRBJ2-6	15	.	TGCGCCAGCAAGGACCAACCAGCTGGGGCCAACGTCCTGACTTTC	CASKDQPAGANVLTF
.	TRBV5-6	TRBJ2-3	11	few	TGTGCCAGCAGCCGGGCAGATACGCAGTATTTT	CASSRADTQYF